This T cell receptor beta chain was profiled in a study of blood T cell repertoires in COVID-19. Study-wide context: Acute and convalescent COVID-19 samples came from the United States, Italy and Spain. PBMCs, B-cell-depleted T cells, or T cells provided the cDNA or gDNA that made up the material.

Original methodology: Nucleated cell number was recorded as an estimate derived from reference gene primer amplification. This table comes from immunoSEQ multiplex PCR, and its TCRdb copy is limited to in-frame clones, with some not included. The V and J calls and clone size are taken from that table; D and trimming were inferred from the DNA. This sample yields around 99,000 clones, of which over 80% are seen a single time; over 1% belongs to the top ten. V was clipped by 2 bases and J by 6 bases; unmatched bases: 23. This CDR3 region has 20 residues. The material sequenced was peripheral blood. This sequence originates from a woman aged 30 to 39 with acute or convalescent COVID-19. The chain uses TRBV6-7 and TRBJ2-5; 8 bases map to TRBD2. TRBV6-7 is filed as an ORF, its function uncertain. CDR3 coding DNA: TGTGCCAGCAGTTACCGCAAGCGGGAGTTCCCCGGGTTTTTGAGAAAGACCCAGTACTTC. Its protein is CASSYRKREFPGFLRKTQYF.